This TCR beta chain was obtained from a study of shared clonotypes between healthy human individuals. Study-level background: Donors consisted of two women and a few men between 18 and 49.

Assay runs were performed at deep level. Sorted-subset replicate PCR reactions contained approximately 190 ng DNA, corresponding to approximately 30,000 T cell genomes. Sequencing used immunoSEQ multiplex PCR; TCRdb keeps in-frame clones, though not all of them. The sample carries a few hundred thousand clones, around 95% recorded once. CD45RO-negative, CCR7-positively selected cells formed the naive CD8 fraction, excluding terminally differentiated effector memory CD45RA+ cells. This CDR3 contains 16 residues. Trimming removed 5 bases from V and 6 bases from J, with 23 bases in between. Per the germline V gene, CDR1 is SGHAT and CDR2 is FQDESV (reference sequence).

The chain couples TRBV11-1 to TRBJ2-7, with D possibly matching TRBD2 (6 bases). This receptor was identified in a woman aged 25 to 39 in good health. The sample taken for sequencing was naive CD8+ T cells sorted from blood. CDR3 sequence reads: CASSGPSEGGLVEQYF. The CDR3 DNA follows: TGTGCCAGCAGCGGACCTAGCGAGGGTGGTCTTGTCGAGCAGTACTTC. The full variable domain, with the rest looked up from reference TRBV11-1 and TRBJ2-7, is EAEVAQSPRYKITEKSQAVAFWCDPISGHATLYWYRQILGQGPELLVQFQDESVVDDSQLPKDRFSAERLKGVDSTLKIQPAELGDSAMYLCASSGPSEGGLVEQYFGPGTRLTVT.